A selection of T cell receptor beta chains follows, all from one sample in a study of radiation and T cells in renal cell carcinoma. The protocol was immunoSEQ multiplex PCR, while the TCRdb copy is restricted to in-frame clones and leaves out a portion. The sample has some 150,000 clones, 70% to 90% seen once. The sequencing used blood, collected from a patient whose treatment included radiotherapy and nephrectomy. The receptors were sampled from a woman aged 45-60 years with renal cell carcinoma. The CDR3 runs from the conserved cysteine through the conserved F or W. Each record gives: D gene, J gene, V gene, clone size, CDR3 protein, CDR3 DNA. A D gene is named only where the DNA matches it firmly. Clone sizes are given selectively: once, few, many, or a class where the clone is expanded.

NA	TRBJ2-5	TRBV7-7	NA	CASSADRLLETQYF	TGTGCCAGCAGCGCAGACAGGCTGTTGGAGACCCAGTACTTC
TRBD2	TRBJ2-5	TRBV4-2	NA	CASSQVGTRGLPMETQYF	TGTGCCAGCAGCCAAGTTGGGACTCGGGGACTACCTATGGAGACCCAGTACTTC
NA	TRBJ1-2	TRBV28	NA	CASSPGGRVRYGYTF	TGTGCCAGCAGCCCTGGGGGGAGGGTGCGCTATGGCTACACCTTC
NA	TRBJ1-3	TRBV11-2	NA	CASSMTRYSGNTIYF	TGTGCCAGCAGCATGACACGATACTCTGGAAACACCATATATTTT
NA	TRBJ2-7	TRBV4-3	NA	CASSQEWGSYEQYF	TGCGCCAGCAGCCAAGAGTGGGGCTCCTACGAGCAGTACTTC
NA	TRBJ1-1	TRBV19	NA	CASRPNRVEGNTEAFF	TGTGCCAGTAGACCCAACAGGGTGGAGGGGAACACTGAAGCTTTCTTT
NA	TRBJ1-2	TRBV29-1	NA	CSVASQNYGYTF	TGCAGCGTTGCTTCTCAGAACTATGGCTACACCTTC
TRBD1	TRBJ2-7	TRBV5-1	once	CASSFRDSVTYEQYF	TGCGCCAGCAGCTTTAGGGACAGTGTAACCTACGAGCAGTACTTC
NA	TRBJ2-3	TRBV13	NA	CASSLRAGGRTDTQYF	TGTGCCAGCAGCTTAAGGGCAGGGGGGCGCACAGATACGCAGTATTTT
NA	TRBJ1-2	TRBV2	once	CASSERSYGYTF	TGTGCCAGCAGTGAAAGGTCCTATGGCTACACCTTC
NA	TRBJ2-1	TRBV7-8	NA	CASSLAGSVMWKKQFF	TGTGCCAGCAGCTTAGCGGGTAGCGTTATGTGGAAAAAGCAGTTCTTC
NA	TRBJ2-3	TRBV5-1	NA	CASSLAEGADTQYF	TGCGCCAGCAGCTTGGCCGAGGGGGCAGATACGCAGTATTTT
NA	TRBJ2-7	TRBV28	NA	CASSLQVSYEQYF	TGTGCCAGCAGTTTACAGGTCTCCTACGAGCAGTACTTC
NA	TRBJ2-7	TRBV10-2	NA	CASSESGSFYEQYF	TGCGCCAGCAGTGAGTCTGGGAGCTTCTACGAGCAGTACTTC
NA	TRBJ2-1	TRBV7-2	once	CASSLRQGGRDEQFF	TGTGCCAGCAGCTTAAGGCAGGGCGGTAGGGATGAGCAGTTCTTC
NA	TRBJ1-4	TRBV5-1	NA	CASQMGGRNNEKLFF	TGCGCCAGCCAGATGGGGGGAAGGAATAATGAAAAACTGTTTTTT
NA	TRBJ1-2	TRBV28	NA	CASSLGGAGANYGYTF	TGTGCCAGCAGTTTAGGTGGGGCAGGAGCTAACTATGGCTACACCTTC
NA	TRBJ2-3	TRBV4-3	NA	CASSQGDTQYF	TGCGCCAGCAGCCAAGGTGATACGCAGTATTTT
NA	TRBJ1-1	TRBV7-2	NA	CASSLDIQDTEAFF	TGTGCCAGCAGCTTAGACATCCAAGACACTGAAGCTTTCTTT
TRBD2	TRBJ2-5	TRBV13	NA	CASSGTGTSGEETQYF	TGTGCCAGCAGCGGAACCGGGACTAGCGGGGAAGAGACCCAGTACTTC
TRBD1	TRBJ2-1	TRBV7-2	NA	CASTSGQGGFF	TGTGCCAGCACCTCCGGACAGGGAGGGTTCTTC
TRBD1	TRBJ1-5	TRBV6-5	NA	CASSLRDRASQHF	TGTGCCAGCAGTTTACGAGACAGGGCCTCCCAGCATTTT
TRBD2	TRBJ2-6	TRBV19	NA	CASSIGLAGLHSGANVLTF	TGTGCCAGTAGTATTGGACTAGCGGGCCTCCACTCTGGGGCCAACGTCCTGACTTTC
TRBD1	TRBJ1-1	TRBV9	NA	CASSAQGQRNTEAFF	TGTGCCAGCAGCGCACAGGGGCAGAGGAACACTGAAGCTTTCTTT
NA	TRBJ1-4	TRBV10-1	once	CASSGGTNEKLFF	TGCGCCAGCTCAGGCGGAACTAATGAAAAACTGTTTTTT
NA	TRBJ1-1	TRBV14	NA	CASSLTRANTEAFF	TGTGCCAGCAGCTTGACCAGGGCAAACACTGAAGCTTTCTTT
TRBD1	TRBJ1-1	TRBV29-1	NA	CSGGQGLNTEAFF	TGCAGCGGAGGACAGGGACTGAACACTGAAGCTTTCTTT
NA	TRBJ2-5	TRBV9	NA	CASSVAAGARETQYF	TGTGCCAGCAGCGTAGCTGCGGGGGCGAGGGAGACCCAGTACTTC
NA	TRBJ1-2	TRBV9	NA	CASSPLPGNYGYTF	TGTGCCAGCAGTCCTTTACCAGGGAACTATGGCTACACCTTC
NA	TRBJ1-4	TRBV18	once	CASSKGWGEKLFF	TGTGCCAGCTCAAAGGGCTGGGGTGAAAAACTGTTTTTT
TRBD1	TRBJ1-4	TRBV28	NA	CASSRDRNEKLFF	TGTGCCAGCTCCCGGGACAGGAATGAAAAACTGTTTTTT
TRBD2	TRBJ2-1	TRBV4-3	NA	CASSQAAGGPYEQFF	TGCGCCAGCAGCCAAGCGGCGGGGGGGCCGTATGAGCAGTTCTTC
NA	TRBJ2-7	TRBV30	NA	CAWSVQGFYEQYF	TGTGCCTGGAGTGTACAGGGTTTCTACGAGCAGTACTTC
TRBD2	TRBJ2-1	TRBV7-2	NA	CASSLGRETSGEQFF	TGTGCCAGCAGCTTAGGGCGGGAGACCTCAGGAGAGCAGTTCTTC
TRBD2	TRBJ2-1	TRBV9	many	CASSVGGTSSGNEQFF	TGTGCCAGCAGCGTAGGAGGGACTAGTTCGGGCAATGAGCAGTTCTTC
TRBD1	TRBJ2-7	TRBV15	few	CATRSTGSSYEQYF	TGTGCCACCAGATCGACAGGGAGCTCCTACGAGCAGTACTTC
NA	TRBJ1-1	TRBV10-3	NA	CAITAGSTEAFF	TGTGCCATCACCGCGGGGAGCACTGAAGCTTTCTTT
TRBD2	TRBJ2-1	TRBV18	NA	CASHSGLPYNEQFF	TGTGCCAGTCATAGCGGGCTCCCATACAATGAGCAGTTCTTC
TRBD1	TRBJ1-5	TRBV5-6	NA	CASSFRDRDNQPQHF	TGTGCCAGCAGCTTCAGGGACAGGGACAATCAGCCCCAGCATTTT
TRBD1	TRBJ2-7	TRBV7-6	NA	CASSPRDRDYEQYF	TGTGCCAGCAGCCCCCGGGACAGGGATTACGAGCAGTACTTC
TRBD2	TRBJ2-7	TRBV5-1	NA	CASSAGGDSSYEQYF	TGCGCCAGCAGCGCCGGGGGGGACTCCTCCTACGAGCAGTACTTC
NA	TRBJ2-5	TRBV18	few	CASSPPQGVQETQYF	TGTGCCAGCTCGCCGCCACAGGGCGTGCAAGAGACCCAGTACTTC
NA	TRBJ1-4	TRBV6-1	once	CASGGLFLEKLFF	TGTGCCAGCGGGGGACTTTTCCTTGAAAAACTGTTTTTT
TRBD1	TRBJ1-2	TRBV6-6	few	CASTPWDRDFYGYTF	TGTGCCAGCACCCCGTGGGACAGGGATTTTTATGGCTACACCTTC
NA	TRBJ2-7	TRBV5-6	NA	CASSRRLGGAHEQYF	TGTGCCAGCAGCCGACGCTTGGGGGGGGCCCACGAGCAGTACTTC
NA	TRBJ1-1	TRBV28	NA	CASSPTRGAFF	TGTGCCAGCAGTCCCACCCGGGGGGCTTTCTTT
NA	TRBJ1-6	TRBV28	NA	CATHAASTRDSPLHF	TGTGCCACCCACGCGGCATCAACAAGGGATTCACCCCTCCACTTT
NA	TRBJ2-3	TRBV19	NA	CASSTQLGTDTQYF	TGTGCCAGTAGTACCCAACTAGGCACAGATACGCAGTATTTT
TRBD1	TRBJ2-7	TRBV27	NA	CASRTSTGVSYEQYF	TGTGCCAGCAGAACGTCCACAGGGGTCTCCTACGAGCAGTACTTC
NA	TRBJ2-5	TRBV9	once	CASSRQAGETQYF	TGTGCCAGCAGCCGCCAGGCTGGGGAGACCCAGTACTTC
NA	TRBJ1-3	TRBV19	NA	CASSDRLLSGNTIYF	TGTGCCAGTAGTGATCGTCTCCTCTCTGGAAACACCATATATTTT
TRBD1	TRBJ2-1	TRBV6-5	NA	CATRTGTGAYNEQFF	TGTGCCACCCGGACCGGGACAGGGGCCTACAATGAGCAGTTCTTC
NA	TRBJ2-5	TRBV4-2	once	CASSQDPQGGETQYF	TGTGCCAGCAGCCAAGATCCCCAGGGAGGAGAGACCCAGTACTTC
NA	TRBJ2-2	TRBV9	NA	CASSVRRSSGGELFF	TGTGCCAGCAGCGTCCGAAGGAGTAGTGGCGGGGAGCTGTTTTTT
TRBD2	TRBJ2-1	TRBV5-1	NA	CASSPGWASGYNEQFF	TGCGCCAGCAGCCCGGGTTGGGCTAGCGGTTACAATGAGCAGTTCTTC
TRBD2	TRBJ2-7	TRBV5-4	NA	CASSVIKGLAGDEQYF	TGTGCCAGCAGCGTCATAAAGGGACTAGCGGGGGACGAGCAGTACTTC
NA	TRBJ2-1	TRBV9	NA	CASSLSALSSSYNEQFF	TGTGCCAGCAGCCTTAGCGCCTTATCTAGCTCCTACAATGAGCAGTTCTTC
NA	TRBJ2-5	TRBV7-2	NA	CASSSGQQETQYF	TGTGCCAGCAGCAGTGGACAGCAAGAGACCCAGTACTTC
TRBD1	TRBJ2-7	TRBV5-4	NA	CASSRGTDVYEQYF	TGTGCCAGCAGCAGGGGGACAGATGTCTACGAGCAGTACTTC